What follows are 9 T cell receptor beta chains derived from one specimen sequenced in a study of CXCR3-negative and CXCR3-positive naive CD8 T cells. With UMI labels, 5' RACE was used to prepare the TRB cDNA libraries. Following a re-call of the 5' RACE reads, TCRdb has one entry per CDR3 protein and lacks DNA. The sample holds roughly 25,000 distinct CDR3 sequences. Source material: naive CXCR3- CD8+ T cells from blood. Subset given: CD45RO-CCR7+CD27+CD95- naive CD8+ T cells lacking CXCR3 (TNR3-). Every receptor here comes from a human donor in good health. Some clones in this sample may be carry-over from other donors' samples.

This sequence joins TRBV6-6 and TRBJ1-1. Germline loops: CDR1 MNHNY, CDR2 SVGAGI (reference sequence). This CDR3 is built from 12 residues. The CDR3: CAWRDGDTEAFF.

This chain uses TRBV29-1 with TRBJ2-2. Germline V lookup: CDR1 SQVTM, CDR2 ANQGSEA. The CDR3 consists of 13 residues. The CDR3 spells CSVEDLGSGELFF.

The chain carries TRBV29-1 and TRBJ2-7; TCRdb indicates TRBD2, and absent DNA this call remains unverified. Looked up from germline, CDR1 is SQVTM and CDR2 is ANQGSEA. This CDR3 contains 12 residues. Here the CDR3 reads CSGNWANYEQYF.

The chain recombines TRBV12-3 or TRBV12-4 with TRBJ2-1; TCRdb gives TRBD1 as the D gene, but with no DNA this cannot be confirmed. The CDR3 has 15 amino acids. The CDR3 here is CASSPQPGTYNEQFF.

The gene calls are TRBV6-6 and TRBJ2-1; TCRdb lists TRBD2, though no DNA is available to test this call. This CDR3 spans 17 amino acids. The germline V gene has CDR1 MNHNY and CDR2 SVGAGI (reference sequence). The CDR3 spells CASTPIAGPSSYNEQFF.

The CDR3 here is CASSQSLDEQYF. The V and J genes are TRBV16 and TRBJ2-7. CDR3 length: 12 residues. CDR1 and CDR2 (germline): KGHSY, FQNENV.

The chain couples TRBV7-9 to TRBJ2-7. The CDR3 runs 13 residues. CDR1 is SEHNR, CDR2 FQNEAQ, per germline (reference sequence). The chain's CDR3 is CASKSYSSYEQYF.

The chain employs TRBV6-5 and TRBJ2-7; TCRdb outputs TRBD1, but without DNA this stays unchecked. The CDR3 loop spans 14 amino acids. Germline V gene sequence: CDR1 MNHEY, CDR2 SVGAGI. Here the CDR3 reads CASSATGGLYEQYF.

The chain carries TRBV6-2 or TRBV6-3 and TRBJ1-1. This CDR3 spans 15 amino acids. Looked up from germline, CDR1 is MNHEY and CDR2 is SVGEGT. The CDR3 protein is CASSYPDGINTEAFF.